These 3 T cell receptor beta chains originate from one sample sequenced in a study of CD8+ T cells in alopecia areata. Separation of pooled cutaneous lymph node cells was by sorting with CD4, CD8alpha, NKG2D, NKG2ACE and other markers. Extraction and reverse transcription of RNA yielded cDNA as the sequencing template. Assay used: immunoSEQ multiplex PCR; TCRdb lists only in-frame clones, some missing. Observed in the sample are 290,000 or so clones, none of them singletons. The sequencing input was CD4+ T cells sorted from a lymph node. These receptors originate from a C3H/HeJ mouse with alopecia areata. This mouse strain has H2-k as its MHC haplotype.

This clone was counted many times. Gene names are mouse gene names. The read falls 4 residues short of the CDR3 end, and the missing part is taken from the germline J gene. V usage is TRBV19 and J usage is TRBJ2-7, with D possibly TRBD1 on 6 matching bases. The V end lost 5 bases, the J end lost 0 bases, and 9 bases lay between the germline ends. CDR3 length: 13 amino acids. Germline-derived CDR1 and CDR2 are FNHDT and SITEND (reference sequence). The CDR3 here is CASSTGNSYEQYF. The CDR3 DNA, read in part, is TGTGCCAGCAGCACAGGGAACTCCTAT.

With respect to this clone: Mouse gene names and germline throughout. Read sequence stops 4 residues before the CDR3 end, and the germline J gene provides the missing end. The rearrangement uses TRBV13-3 and TRBJ2-1, with a weak D call TRBD1 (5 bases). The CDR3 loop spans 13 amino acids. In germline, CDR1 is NNHDY, CDR2 SYVADS. The V and J ends lost 2 bases and 3 bases respectively, with 6 bases between them. CDR3 in amino acids: CASSETVYAEQFF. Incomplete CDR3 DNA: TGTGCCAGCAGTGAGACAGTCTATGCT.

This clone was counted between two and nine times. Each gene name is a mouse one. The CDR3 extends 4 residues past the end of the read, so its final part is completed from the germline J gene. The V and J genes are TRBV1 and TRBJ1-2; 9 positions agree with TRBD1. CDR3 size: 16 residues. Germline V CDR1 and CDR2: NSQYPW, LRSPGD (reference sequence). V dropped 2 bases and J dropped 0; count of bases not matched to a gene: 4. The CDR3 DNA, read in part, is TGCACCTGCAGTGCACAGGGACAGGGTGCAAACTCC. It is translated as CTCSAQGQGANS. The entire CDR3 sequence reads CTCSAQGQGANSDYTF. The variable domain in full, with the rest retrieved from reference TRBV1 and TRBJ1-2, is VTLLEQNPRWRLVPRGQAVNLRCILKNSQYPWMSWYQQDLQKQLQWLFTLRSPGDKEVKSLPGADYLATRVTDTELRLQVANMSQGRTLYCTCSAQGQGANSDYTFGSGTRLLVI.